A selection of T cell receptor beta chains follows, all from one sample in a study of blood T cell repertoires in COVID-19. Some clones are missing from TCRdb's copy, which holds only in-frame ones; the method was immunoSEQ multiplex PCR. The profile shows about 240,000 clones, about 81% of them singletons. The sequencing sample was made of peripheral blood. Receptors originate from a woman in her fifties or sixties with active or convalescent COVID-19. CDR3s include the opening cysteine and the closing phenylalanine or tryptophan. D genes are given only for firm matches. Clone size is not always given. Where it is, it says once, few, many or a class for expanded clones.

D | J | V | size | CDR3 | DNA
- | TRBJ2-3 | TRBV19 | - | CASWATDSSTDTQYF | TGTGCCAGTTGGGCCACGGACAGTAGCACAGATACGCAGTATTTT
- | TRBJ2-1 | TRBV7-3 | - | CASSSTSSPYNEQFF | TGTGCCAGCAGCTCCACTTCGTCCCCCTACAATGAGCAGTTCTTC
TRBD2 | TRBJ2-3 | TRBV4-1 | - | CASSRSSGRRGTDTQYF | TGCGCCAGCAGCCGGAGTAGCGGGAGGCGTGGCACAGATACGCAGTATTTT
- | TRBJ2-7 | TRBV2 | few | CASSDPRESTYEQYF | TGTGCCAGCAGTGACCCCAGGGAATCCACCTACGAGCAGTACTTC
- | TRBJ2-7 | TRBV7-2 | - | CASSYSPRQAHYEQYF | TGTGCCAGCAGCTACTCCCCCCGGCAGGCACACTACGAGCAGTACTTC
TRBD1 | TRBJ2-1 | TRBV6-6 | few | CASSYGTGTTSVQFF | TGTGCCAGCAGTTATGGGACAGGGACTACGAGCGTGCAGTTCTTC
- | TRBJ2-3 | TRBV9 | - | CASSVEARYTDTQYF | TGTGCCAGCAGCGTGGAAGCTAGATACACAGATACGCAGTATTTT
- | TRBJ2-2 | TRBV9 | - | CASSPLRGGAGGELFF | TGTGCCAGCAGCCCCCTTAGGGGGGGCGCCGGCGGGGAGCTGTTTTTT
TRBD1 | TRBJ2-7 | TRBV19 | few | CASSRQGPSTYEQYF | TGTGCCAGTAGTCGACAGGGGCCCTCAACCTACGAGCAGTACTTC
TRBD1 | TRBJ1-5 | TRBV7-8 | - | CASTGTGGIRGQPQHF | TGTGCCAGCACCGGGACAGGGGGTATCCGGGGACAGCCCCAGCATTTT
- | TRBJ1-2 | TRBV7-2 | - | CASSQGGQVAYGYTF | TGTGCCAGCAGCCAGGGTGGGCAGGTTGCCTATGGCTACACCTTC
- | TRBJ2-1 | TRBV3-1/TRBV3-2 | - | CASSQEWQGPQFF | TGTGCCAGCAGCCAAGAATGGCAGGGTCCCCAGTTCTTC
- | TRBJ1-4 | TRBV18 | - | CASSPWGGVGEKLFF | TGTGCCAGCTCACCATGGGGAGGGGTCGGTGAAAAACTGTTTTTT
TRBD1 | TRBJ1-2 | TRBV4-1 | - | CASSLAVGDRRGYTF | TGCGCCAGCAGCCTAGCCGTAGGGGACAGGAGAGGCTACACCTTC
- | TRBJ1-5 | TRBV6-6 | - | CASRSGGASQPQHF | TGTGCCAGCAGGTCGGGGGGCGCGAGTCAGCCCCAGCATTTT
TRBD1 | TRBJ1-2 | TRBV4-3 | few | CASSQDDRAVYGYTF | TGCGCCAGCAGCCAGGATGACAGGGCAGTATATGGCTACACCTTC
TRBD2 | TRBJ2-6 | TRBV28 | few | CASSIGGLAVGANVLTF | TGTGCCAGCAGTATCGGGGGACTAGCGGTAGGGGCCAACGTCCTGACTTTC
- | TRBJ1-3 | TRBV27 | - | CASSFGGVGNTIYF | TGTGCCAGCAGTTTCGGAGGGGTTGGAAACACCATATATTTT
- | TRBJ1-2 | TRBV3-1/TRBV3-2 | - | CASSQDASNYGYTF | TGTGCCAGCAGCCAAGATGCCAGTAACTATGGCTACACCTTC
- | TRBJ1-2 | TRBV19 | many | CATRIGQFDNYGYTF | TGTGCCACCAGAATCGGACAGTTCGATAACTATGGCTACACCTTC
- | TRBJ2-3 | TRBV7-8 | - | CASSLGRTADTQYF | TGTGCCAGCAGCTTAGGGAGGACAGCAGATACGCAGTATTTT
TRBD2 | TRBJ2-5 | TRBV9 | - | CASSVGPSGGETQYF | TGTGCCAGCAGCGTAGGACCCAGCGGGGGAGAGACCCAGTACTTC
TRBD1 | TRBJ1-2 | TRBV3-1/TRBV3-2 | - | CASSQSRQGVLYGYTF | TGTGCCAGCAGCCAGTCCCGACAGGGAGTCCTCTATGGCTACACCTTC
TRBD1 | TRBJ1-1 | TRBV19 | - | CASGTGRDTEAFF | TGTGCCAGTGGGACAGGTCGAGACACTGAAGCTTTCTTT
TRBD2 | TRBJ2-1 | TRBV19 | - | CASSALAGGHYNEQFF | TGTGCCAGTAGTGCCCTAGCGGGGGGCCACTACAATGAGCAGTTCTTC